The 2 T cell receptor beta chains in this list originate from one sample, sequenced in a study of blood T cell repertoires in COVID-19. Assay used: immunoSEQ multiplex PCR; TCRdb lists only in-frame clones, some missing. This repertoire shows around 220,000 clones, more than 75% found once; its top ten account for 3.5% to 4.5%. Sequenced input: peripheral blood. These receptor sequences come from a man aged 45 to 65 with acute or convalescent COVID-19.

The genes are TRBV29-1 and TRBJ1-1; 7 bases line up with TRBD1. With V trimmed by 4 bases and J by 7 bases, 0 bases remained unmatched. This CDR3 spans 10 amino acids. Germline CDR1 reads SQVTM; CDR2 reads ANQGSEA. CDR3 loop: CSVGDSEAFF. DNA of the CDR3: TGCAGCGTTGGGGACAGTGAAGCTTTCTTT.

This chain links TRBV25-1 with TRBJ2-7, with D maybe TRBD2 (5 bases). V was shortened by 7 bases and J by 2 bases, with 12 bases between the two germline ends. CDR3 length: 13 residues. CDR1 and CDR2 from the germline V gene are MGHDK and SYGVNS. CDR3 sequence: CASKDGNTYEQYF. The CDR3 region has the DNA TGTGCCAGCAAGGACGGGAACACCTACGAGCAGTACTTC.